This T cell receptor beta chain is from a study of blood T cell repertoires in COVID-19. Per the original data handling: Using reference gene primer amplification, nucleated cell counts were estimated. The table came from immunoSEQ multiplex PCR; TCRdb's copy has only in-frame clones and leaves some out. Clone size and V and J calls were adopted from that table, with D and trimming inferred from the DNA. Among 20,000 to 30,000 clones listed, roughly 89% were seen once. With 6 bases removed from V and 0 bases from J, the gap between germline ends came to 12 bases. CDR3 length equals 15 residues. Germline-derived CDR1 and CDR2 are MDHEN and SYDVKM.

The chain joins TRBV28 to TRBJ2-1; the D is unclear. The sample taken for sequencing was peripheral blood. The receptor's source is a human donor in a cohort sampled during active COVID-19. CDR3 nucleotide sequence: TGTGCCAGCAGCCTTACGGGTAGCTCCTACAATGAGCAGTTCTTC. Protein: CASSLTGSSYNEQFF.